This T cell receptor (beta chain) was sequenced during a study of cytomegalovirus exposure and HLA in healthy donors. Whole-study results and caveats: Cytomegalovirus-associated TCR beta chains were listed, numbering more than 150.

Comments on this clone: Its antigen is undetermined.

V lost 6 bases, J lost 0 bases, and 8 bases lay in between. CDR1 MGHDK and CDR2 SYGVNS come from the germline V gene. This CDR3 has 13 amino acids. Repertoires were generated with immunoSEQ multiplex PCR, while TCRdb's copy carries only in-frame clones and drops some. The table lists tens of thousands of clones, 94% of them singletons, with over 2% in the top ten. The genes are TRBV25-1 and TRBJ1-1; perhaps TRBD1 as D (5 bases). This TCR came from a woman aged 18 to 35 in good health and CMV-seronegative. Sequences were obtained from PBMCs. CDR3 sequence reads: CASRTEMNTEAFF. The DNA of the CDR3 is TGTGCCAGCAGGACAGAGATGAACACTGAAGCTTTCTTT.